Following are 19 T cell receptor beta chains from one sample sequenced in a study of blood T cell repertoires in COVID-19. The protocol was immunoSEQ multiplex PCR, while the TCRdb copy is restricted to in-frame clones and leaves out a portion. The table records around 270,000 clones, approximately 80% of them present only once. Sequencing was carried out using peripheral blood. All receptors derive from a man aged 55-75 years with acute or convalescent COVID-19.

This clone was seen only once. The chain recombines TRBV19 with TRBJ1-2; 7 bases are a match to TRBD1. The CDR3 is 16 residues long. The junction had 17 bases not matched to a gene; V was cut back by 7 bases and J by 6 bases. Germline values: CDR1 LNHDA, CDR2 SQIVND (reference sequence). The CDR3 is CASTTTNAGGTDGYTF. DNA for the CDR3: TGTGCCAGTACTACCACCAACGCAGGGGGTACGGATGGCTACACCTTC. The full variable domain, in which reference TRBV19 and TRBJ1-2 provide the parts outside the CDR3, is DGGITQSPKYLFRKEGQNVTLSCEQNLNHDAMYWYRQDPGQGLRLIYYSQIVNDFQKGDIAEGYSVSREKKESFPLTVTSAQKNPTAFYLCASTTTNAGGTDGYTFGSGTRLTVV.

The chain uses TRBV7-9 and TRBJ1-3; 7 nucleotides align to TRBD1. The CDR3 has 16 amino acids. V dropped 1 base and J dropped 0; count of bases not matched to a gene: 3. Germline CDR1 and CDR2: SEHNR and FQNEAQ (reference sequence). CDR3 bases: TGTGCCAGCAGCTTAGAGACAGGGCGCTCTGGAAACACCATATATTTT. It encodes CASSLETGRSGNTIYF.

This clone was seen a handful of times. The J gene is TRBJ1-5, the V gene TRBV28; 9 nucleotides line up with TRBD1. Germline assignment: CDR1 MDHEN and CDR2 SYDVKM. The CDR3 length is 16 residues. J lost 6 bases, V lost 4 bases, and 10 bases had no gene match. CDR3: CASSSGTGRKGQPQHF. In DNA, the CDR3 is TGTGCCAGCAGTTCCGGGACAGGGAGGAAGGGTCAGCCCCAGCATTTT.

This clone was observed a few times. The chain is built from TRBV5-4 and TRBJ2-7; tentative D call: TRBD2 (7 bases). V gave up 0 bases and J gave up 4 bases, with 11 bases separating them. CDR1 is SGHNT, CDR2 YYREEE, per germline (reference sequence). The CDR3 length is 14 residues. In DNA form, the CDR3 reads TGTGCCAGCAGCTTGGCGGGGGGCGGTTACGAGCAGTACTTC. Translation gives CASSLAGGGYEQYF.

The chain carries TRBV28 and TRBJ1-1, with a possible D match to TRBD1 (6 bases). Trimming removed 5 bases from V and 0 bases from J, with 10 bases in between. Germline CDR1 reads MDHEN; CDR2 reads SYDVKM. The CDR3 extends over 14 amino acids. CDR3 region: CASSLGAVNTEAFF. The CDR3 nucleotides are TGTGCCAGCAGTCTGGGGGCGGTGAACACTGAAGCTTTCTTT.

As concerns this clone: Other DNA sequences in the sample encode the same CDR3. The V call is TRBV12-3 or TRBV12-4, the J call TRBJ1-2; a weak D match, TRBD1 (6 bases). The V gene lost 6 bases and the J gene lost 5 bases, with 10 bases spanning the gap. This CDR3 is 12 amino acids long. CDR3 amino acids: CASSLTGYGYTF. CDR3 DNA sequence: TGTGCCAGCAGCCTGACAGGTTATGGCTACACCTTC.

The V gene is TRBV6-5, the J gene TRBJ2-7; TRBD2 is a possible D gene (5 bases). Trimming took off 2 bases at V and 7 bases at J, with 18 bases between the two ends. Germline assignment: CDR1 MNHEY and CDR2 SVGAGI. The CDR3 extends over 15 amino acids. In DNA form, the CDR3 reads TGTGCCAGCAGTTACGCTCGCAGGCAATCGGGAGAGCAGTACTTC. Encoded protein: CASSYARRQSGEQYF.

The gene calls are TRBV10-3 and TRBJ2-7, with TRBD1 matching over 8 bases. The CDR3 has 17 amino acids. Germline assignment: CDR1 ENHRY and CDR2 SYGVKD. With V trimmed by 2 bases and J by 7 bases, 16 bases remained unmatched. The CDR3 sequence is CAISEPPGTGRMVEQYF. DNA for the CDR3: TGTGCCATCAGTGAGCCCCCCGGGACAGGACGGATGGTGGAGCAGTACTTC.

The chain is built from TRBV5-1 and TRBJ2-7; TRBD1 matches at 7 bases. From germline, CDR1 is SGHRS and CDR2 YFSETQ. Trimming at V came to 1 base and at J to 1 base, leaving 2 bases not matched to a gene. The CDR3 covers 14 residues. The CDR3 reads CASSLRDSSYEQYF. The CDR3 nucleotides read TGCGCCAGCAGCTTGAGGGACAGTTCCTACGAGCAGTACTTC.

The rearrangement joins TRBV7-9 to TRBJ2-5, with 7 positions matching TRBD2. The CDR3 spans 15 residues. CDR1 SEHNR and CDR2 FQNEAQ come from the germline V gene (reference sequence). V lost 1 base, J lost 1 base, and 3 bases stayed unmatched. For the CDR3, the DNA is TGTGCCAGCAGCTTAGTGTCTAGCGGCCAAGAGACCCAGTACTTC. This sequence encodes CASSLVSSGQETQYF. Together with reference TRBV7-9 and TRBJ2-5, the CDR3 gives the full variable domain: DTGVSQNPRHKITKRGQNVTFRCDPISEHNRLYWYRQTLGQGPEFLTYFQNEAQLEKSRLLSDRFSAERPKGSFSTLEIQRTEQGDSAMYLCASSLVSSGQETQYFGPGTRLLVL.

CDR3 sequence: CAIREGTGEHQQYF. DNA for the CDR3: TGTGCCATCAGAGAGGGGACAGGGGAACACCAGCAGTACTTC. The chain recombines TRBV10-3 with TRBJ2-7; the match to TRBD1 covers 10 bases. The CDR3 sequence is 14 residues long. Germline V gives CDR1 ENHRY, CDR2 SYGVKD. V dropped 6 bases and J dropped 8; count of bases not matched to a gene: 10.

This clone was recorded once. This chain connects TRBV7-9 to TRBJ2-3; 10 nucleotides line up with TRBD2. Germline V gene lookup returns CDR1 SEHNR and CDR2 FQNEAQ (reference sequence). V shed 5 bases, J shed 6 bases, and the junction held 5 bases outside the gene matches. CDR3 length: 14 amino acids. CDR3 in DNA: TGTGCCAGCAGCCGGACTAGCGGAACGGATACGCAGTATTTT. The encoded protein is CASSRTSGTDTQYF. The entire variable domain, with the rest obtained from reference TRBV7-9 and TRBJ2-3, is as follows: DTGVSQNPRHKITKRGQNVTFRCDPISEHNRLYWYRQTLGQGPEFLTYFQNEAQLEKSRLLSDRFSAERPKGSFSTLEIQRTEQGDSAMYLCASSRTSGTDTQYFGPGTRLTVL.

This chain links TRBV5-6 with TRBJ1-5, with 7 positions matching TRBD1. The CDR3 runs 15 residues. From germline, CDR1 is SGHDT and CDR2 YYEEEE. The V gene end was trimmed by 0 bases and the J gene end by 5 bases; junction bases not matched to a gene: 5. As DNA, the CDR3 is TGTGCCAGCAGCTTGGCGGGCAGGGGGGATCAGCCCCAGCATTTT. Translated: CASSLAGRGDQPQHF.

V is TRBV9 and J is TRBJ2-2; 10 bases align to TRBD2. This CDR3 region has 15 residues. Trimming removed 3 bases from V and 2 bases from J; junction bases left unmatched: 1. Germline loops: CDR1 SGDLS, CDR2 YYNGEE. The CDR3 spells CASSGTSGNTGELFF. CDR3 bases: TGTGCCAGCAGCGGGACTAGCGGAAACACCGGGGAGCTGTTTTTT.

The chain carries TRBV4-1 and TRBJ1-5; no reliable D call. Deletions cut 0 bases from V and 0 bases from J, with 12 bases between. Germline CDR1 reads MGHRA; CDR2 reads YSYEKL. This CDR3 has 17 residues. The CDR3 sequence is CASSQEARPYSNQPQHF. In DNA, the CDR3 is TGCGCCAGCAGCCAAGAAGCTAGACCGTATAGCAATCAGCCCCAGCATTTT.

The chain employs TRBV3-1 (or the pseudogene TRBV3-2) and TRBJ2-1; 9 bases map to TRBD1. V gave up 1 base and J gave up 5 bases; unmatched junction bases: 3. The CDR3 totals 15 residues. Germline CDR1 reads LGHDT; CDR2 reads YNNKEL (reference sequence). CDR3 in DNA: TGTGCCAGCAGCCAAGTAGGGACAGGGCACAATGAGCAGTTCTTC. It yields the protein CASSQVGTGHNEQFF.

The gene calls are TRBV10-3 and TRBJ1-1; 8 bases line up with TRBD1. The CDR3 runs 16 residues. The germline V gene has CDR1 ENHRY and CDR2 SYGVKD. With 0 bases clipped from V and 5 bases from J, the junction kept 8 bases outside the gene matches. The DNA for the CDR3 is TGTGCCATCAGTGAGTCTCCAGGGGGCTTATCTACTGAAGCTTTCTTT. Residues: CAISESPGGLSTEAFF.

This sequence joins TRBV11-3 and TRBJ2-7, with a tentative D call TRBD1 (6 bases). Deletions cut 1 base from V and 4 bases from J, with 11 bases between. CDR1 and CDR2 (germline): SGHNT, YENEEA. The CDR3 is made up of 14 amino acids. The CDR3 here is CASSLAAQGYEQYF. The CDR3 bases are TGTGCCAGCAGCTTAGCTGCACAGGGTTACGAGCAGTACTTC.

This chain uses TRBV6-6 with TRBJ1-5; 7 nucleotides line up with TRBD1. V lost 7 bases, J lost 6 bases, and 12 bases stayed unmatched. CDR1 is MNHNY, CDR2 SVGAGI, per germline (reference sequence). This CDR3 has 15 residues. The CDR3 protein is CASTRTGAGGQPQHF. The CDR3, as DNA: TGTGCCAGCACTCGCACAGGGGCCGGGGGTCAGCCCCAGCATTTT.